The 3 T cell receptor beta chains below were found in one sample sequenced in a study of beta chain features in type 1 diabetes. Expressed TCRB transcripts were sequenced after all isolated RNA was converted to cDNA. Libraries were prepared by immunoSEQ multiplex PCR; TCRdb keeps only in-frame clonotypes and omits some of them. This table holds 860,000 or so clones, about 17% found once. Sequencing used naive CD4+ T cells from blood. The receptor source for this set is a woman under 30 in good health.

This clone was seen only a few times. The rearrangement joins TRBV2 to TRBJ2-7; 7 nucleotides match TRBD2. With 6 bases clipped from V and 6 bases from J, the junction kept 2 bases outside the gene matches. The CDR3 sequence is 11 residues long. Germline CDR1 reads SNHLY; CDR2 reads FYNNEI. CDR3 residues: CASRGGSEQYF. The CDR3 bases are TGTGCCAGCAGGGGGGGGAGCGAGCAGTACTTC. Based on the CDR3 plus reference TRBV2 and TRBJ2-7, the full variable domain is EPEVTQTPSHQVTQMGQEVILRCVPISNHLYFYWYRQILGQKVEFLVSFYNNEISEKSEIFDDQFSVERPDGSNFTLKIRSTKLEDSAMYFCASRGGSEQYFGPGTRLTVT.

This rearrangement joins TRBV6-5 to TRBJ2-7; D is ambiguous. This CDR3 has 13 residues. The V and J ends lost 4 bases and 3 bases respectively, with 10 bases between them. Germline V gene data show CDR1 as MNHEY and CDR2 as SVGAGI. In nucleotides, the CDR3 is TGTGCCAGCAGTTCAGAGGCCTACTACGAGCAGTACTTC. Translating it yields CASSSEAYYEQYF.

Regarding this clone: Within the sample, other DNA sequences also encode this same CDR3. This chain uses TRBV7-3 with TRBJ2-1; D is unresolved. V gave up 5 bases and J gave up 1 base, with 9 bases separating them. The CDR3 totals 14 residues. Per germline, CDR1 SGHTA and CDR2 FQGTGA. DNA for the CDR3: TGTGCCAGCAGCCGGGCCGGTTCCTACAATGAGCAGTTCTTC. This encodes CASSRAGSYNEQFF.